The rows below give T cell receptor beta chains drawn from one sample of a study of control samples from healthy donors and cancer patients. Using immunoSEQ multiplex PCR, the repertoire was profiled, and TCRdb retains in-frame clones only, with some absent. The sample carries roughly 200,000 clones, approximately 92% recorded once. The sequencing input was blood. The receptors come from a man younger than 35 in good health. Both conserved end residues are part of each CDR3. D genes are given only for firm matches. For some rows the clone size is stated as once, few or many, or as a class when expanded; others skip it.

D,J,size,V,DNA,CDR3
TRBD2,TRBJ2-7,NA,TRBV11-2,TGTGCCAGCACCCGGTTGGCGGGGGGCCCCAACGGAGAGCAGTACTTC,CASTRLAGGPNGEQYF
NA,TRBJ2-3,NA,TRBV24-1,TGTGCCACCAGTGATTTCGGGGGAAGGACAGATACGCAGTATTTT,CATSDFGGRTDTQYF
NA,TRBJ1-1,NA,TRBV18,TGTGCCAGCTCCCACAACAGGGAATCAAACACTGAAGCTTTCTTT,CASSHNRESNTEAFF
NA,TRBJ1-6,once,TRBV9,TGTGCCAGCAGCTACCTCGCGGGGGCGAATTCACCCCTCCACTTT,CASSYLAGANSPLHF
NA,TRBJ2-7,NA,TRBV7-2,TGTGCCAGCAGCATAAAAACAGGGAGGCGCGAGCAGTACTTC,CASSIKTGRREQYF
NA,TRBJ1-3,NA,TRBV12-5,TGTGCTAGTGGTTTGACCAGACTACAGAATCCGGGTGGAAACACCATATATTTT,CASGLTRLQNPGGNTIYF
NA,TRBJ2-7,NA,TRBV5-8,TGTGCCTTCGAGGCGGCAGTCTACGAGCAGTACTTC,CAFEAAVYEQYF
NA,TRBJ1-6,NA,TRBV15,TGTGCCACCAGTCTGAAGGGAGATTATTCACCCCTCCACTTT,CATSLKGDYSPLHF
NA,TRBJ1-1,NA,TRBV6-4,TGTGCCAGCAGTGTGTCGGAGAACACTGAAGCTTTCTTT,CASSVSENTEAFF
NA,TRBJ1-4,NA,TRBV3-1/TRBV3-2,TGTGCCAGCAGCCAAGGGGAGGGGGGAAAACTGTTTTTT,CASSQGEGGKLFF
TRBD1,TRBJ1-1,NA,TRBV11-2,TGTGCCAGCAGCTTGTCCGGGACAGGGAATTCGGGCACTGAAGCTTTCTTT,CASSLSGTGNSGTEAFF
TRBD1,TRBJ2-3,NA,TRBV9,TGTGCCAGCAGCGTAGGACAGGGGGGGTCAGATACGCAGTATTTT,CASSVGQGGSDTQYF
TRBD1,TRBJ2-3,NA,TRBV11-2,TGTGCCAGCAGACCGGGACAGAGCACAGATACGCAGTATTTT,CASRPGQSTDTQYF
NA,TRBJ2-7,NA,TRBV6-5,TGTGCCAGCAGCGCCTGGGGGGGGGCGAAAGAGCAGTACTTC,CASSAWGGAKEQYF
TRBD1,TRBJ1-5,NA,TRBV24-1,TGTGCCACCAGTGACTTGACAGGGGGCGTGAATCAGCCCCAGCATTTT,CATSDLTGGVNQPQHF
TRBD2,TRBJ2-3,NA,TRBV9,TGTGCCAGCAGCGTAGGGGGACTAGCGGGGCTCAAAACGCAGTATTTT,CASSVGGLAGLKTQYF
TRBD2,TRBJ2-1,NA,TRBV7-3,TGTGCCAGCAGCTCTAGCGGGGGCAGCTCCTACAATGAGCAGTTCTTC,CASSSSGGSSYNEQFF
TRBD1,TRBJ1-2,NA,TRBV18,TGTGCCAGCCATACGACAGGGAGTGGTGGCTACACCTTC,CASHTTGSGGYTF
NA,TRBJ1-2,NA,TRBV7-9,TGTGCCAGCAGCTTAGGAGGACAGCTTAACTATGGCTACACCTTC,CASSLGGQLNYGYTF
NA,TRBJ2-2,NA,TRBV6-6,TGTGCCAGCAGTCGCGGGTGGGACGTGGGGTCCGGGGAGCTGTTTTTT,CASSRGWDVGSGELFF
NA,TRBJ1-5,NA,TRBV18,TGTGCCAGCTCACCAACCGGGACGGATAGCAATCAGCCCCAGCATTTT,CASSPTGTDSNQPQHF
TRBD2,TRBJ2-5,NA,TRBV5-1,TGCGCCAGCAGCCCGCGGGGGGAGAGGGGCCAAGAGACCCAGTACTTC,CASSPRGERGQETQYF
NA,TRBJ2-7,once,TRBV12-3/TRBV12-4,TGTGCCAGCAGCTCAATCGCGGGGTGGCAGTACTTC,CASSSIAGWQYF
NA,TRBJ2-3,NA,TRBV24-1,TGTGCCACCAGTGAATTTCTGACAGATACGCAGTATTTT,CATSEFLTDTQYF
NA,TRBJ1-2,NA,TRBV6-5,TGTGCCAGCAGTTACGACCCCCAAACTGGCTACACCTTC,CASSYDPQTGYTF
NA,TRBJ2-5,NA,TRBV9,TGTGCCAGCAGCGTAGGAGAGGGAAAGACCCAGTACTTC,CASSVGEGKTQYF
TRBD1,TRBJ1-2,NA,TRBV12-3/TRBV12-4,TGTGCCAGCAGTTTTGACAGGGGCACAGGCTACACCTTC,CASSFDRGTGYTF
TRBD1,TRBJ1-1,NA,TRBV14,TGTGCCAGCAGCCCTTTGGGGACAGGGGCCCTGAACACTGAAGCTTTCTTT,CASSPLGTGALNTEAFF
NA,TRBJ2-7,NA,TRBV3-1/TRBV3-2,TGTGCCAGCAGCCAAGGAGATTACGAGCAGTACTTC,CASSQGDYEQYF
NA,TRBJ2-7,NA,TRBV24-1,TGTGCCACCAGTGAGAGCGACAGCTACGAGCAGTACTTC,CATSESDSYEQYF
TRBD1,TRBJ1-1,few,TRBV10-3,TGTGCCATCAGTGAGCCTGGTACAGGGGCCACTGAAGCTTTCTTT,CAISEPGTGATEAFF
NA,TRBJ1-2,NA,TRBV7-9,TGTGCCAGCAGCTTAGATCAGGGTCCGGATGGCTACACCTTC,CASSLDQGPDGYTF
NA,TRBJ2-4,NA,TRBV5-5,TGTGCCAGCAGCCAGATACGGACGGCGGACATTCAGTACTTC,CASSQIRTADIQYF
TRBD2,TRBJ2-7,NA,TRBV28,TGTGCCAGCAGGAGCGGGGGGATCTACGAGCAGTACTTC,CASRSGGIYEQYF
NA,TRBJ1-2,NA,TRBV5-1,TGCGCCAGCAGTCAGACAGGCGATCCTAACTATGGCTACACCTTC,CASSQTGDPNYGYTF
TRBD2,TRBJ2-1,NA,TRBV5-4,TGTGCCAGCAGCTTGGCCCCGCGGGGGGACAATGAGCAGTTCTTC,CASSLAPRGDNEQFF
NA,TRBJ2-1,NA,TRBV27,TGTGCCAGCAGGCCTCTTAGGGGGTCCTACAATGAGCAGTTCTTC,CASRPLRGSYNEQFF
NA,TRBJ1-1,NA,TRBV6-5,TGTGCCAGCAGTTACGGCAGGAGAAACACTGAAGCTTTCTTT,CASSYGRRNTEAFF
NA,TRBJ1-4,NA,TRBV28,TGTGCCAGCAGAGACAGAGGGGCTAATGAAAAACTGTTTTTT,CASRDRGANEKLFF
NA,TRBJ2-5,NA,TRBV10-3,TGTGCCATCAGTGAGTCGGGGGCCAGGCCCAGGGGTGGAGAGACCCAGTACTTC,CAISESGARPRGGETQYF
TRBD1,TRBJ1-1,NA,TRBV24-1,TGTGCCACCAGTGATCGACAGGGCTTTGAAGCTTTCTTT,CATSDRQGFEAFF
NA,TRBJ2-2,NA,TRBV29-1,TGCAGCGTTAAGGAGGGTCCCGGGGAGCTGTTTTTT,CSVKEGPGELFF
NA,TRBJ1-5,few,TRBV19,TGTGCCAGCGGGGGGCGCATTGATAATCAGCCCCAGCATTTT,CASGGRIDNQPQHF
NA,TRBJ2-1,NA,TRBV6-5,TGTGCCAGCAGTTACGGGCGGCAATCCTACAATGAGCAGTTCTTC,CASSYGRQSYNEQFF
NA,TRBJ1-1,NA,TRBV5-4,TGTGCCAGCAGCTCGGGAGGGCGAGACACTGAAGCTTTCTTT,CASSSGGRDTEAFF